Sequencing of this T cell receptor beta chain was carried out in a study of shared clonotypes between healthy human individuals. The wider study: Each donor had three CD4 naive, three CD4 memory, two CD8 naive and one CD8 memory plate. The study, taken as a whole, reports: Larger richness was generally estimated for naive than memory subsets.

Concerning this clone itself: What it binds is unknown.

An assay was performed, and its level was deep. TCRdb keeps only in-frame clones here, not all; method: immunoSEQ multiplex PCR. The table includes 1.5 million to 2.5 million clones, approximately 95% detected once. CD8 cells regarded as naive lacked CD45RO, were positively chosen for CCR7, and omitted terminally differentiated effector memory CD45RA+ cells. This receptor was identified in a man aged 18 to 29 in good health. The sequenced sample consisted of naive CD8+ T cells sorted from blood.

The CDR3 region has the DNA TGTGCCAGCAGAGCTGAAGGACAGTTAGATCAGCCCCAGCATTTT. This sequence encodes CASRAEGQLDQPQHF. The chain uses TRBV27 and TRBJ1-5, with D possibly TRBD1 on 6 matching bases. Germline V gene lookup returns CDR1 MNHEY and CDR2 SMNVEV (reference sequence). Trimming took 6 bases from V and 5 from J, leaving 17 bases between them. There are 15 residues in the CDR3.